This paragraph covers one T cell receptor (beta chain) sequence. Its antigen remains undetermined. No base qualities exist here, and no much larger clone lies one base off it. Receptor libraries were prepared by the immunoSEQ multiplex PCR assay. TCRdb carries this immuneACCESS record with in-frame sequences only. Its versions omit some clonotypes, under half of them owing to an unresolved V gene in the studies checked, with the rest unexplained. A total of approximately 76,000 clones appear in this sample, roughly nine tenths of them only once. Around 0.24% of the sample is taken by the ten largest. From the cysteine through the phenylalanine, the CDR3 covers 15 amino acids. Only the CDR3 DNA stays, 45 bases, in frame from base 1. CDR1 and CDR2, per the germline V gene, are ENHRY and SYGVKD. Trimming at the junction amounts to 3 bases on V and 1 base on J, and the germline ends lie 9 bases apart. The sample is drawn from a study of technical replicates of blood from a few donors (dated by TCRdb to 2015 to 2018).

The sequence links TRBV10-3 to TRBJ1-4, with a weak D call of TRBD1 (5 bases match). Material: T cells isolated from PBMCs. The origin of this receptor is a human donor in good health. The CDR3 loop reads CAISDFQGTNEKLFF. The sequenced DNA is TGTGCCATCAGTGACTTCCAGGGAACTAATGAAAAACTGTTTTTT.